The 20 T cell receptor beta chains below come from one sample, sequenced in a study of cytomegalovirus exposure and HLA in healthy donors. PCR used 60 Vbeta primers and 13 Jbeta primers. Data came from immunoSEQ multiplex PCR; TCRdb stores just in-frame clones and leaves some out. The top ten clones hold around a fifth of a sample with some 87,000 clones, around three quarters of them seen once. The material sequenced was PBMCs. The source is a woman aged 40 to 49 in good health and CMV-seropositive.

The chain carries TRBV28 and TRBJ1-4; 7 positions agree with TRBD1. The germline CDR1 and CDR2 sequences are MDHEN and SYDVKM. The CDR3 covers 12 residues. CDR3 nucleotides: TGTGCTACGGGGGGGGACAGTGAAAAACTGTTTTTT. Protein sequence: CATGGDSEKLFF.

This chain joins TRBV28 and TRBJ1-1; TRBD1 matches 9 bases. The germline CDR1 and CDR2 sequences are MDHEN and SYDVKM. V was pared by 2 bases and J by 4 bases, with 5 bases of the junction left unmatched. CDR3 size: 15 residues. CDR3 sequence reads: CASSLPGTGTTEAFF. CDR3 in DNA: TGTGCCAGCAGTTTACCCGGGACAGGGACCACTGAAGCTTTCTTT.

The rearrangement uses TRBV6-1 and TRBJ2-7, with 9 positions matching TRBD1. Germline values: CDR1 MNHNS, CDR2 SASEGT. V was pared by 6 bases and J by 3 bases, with 6 bases of the junction left unmatched. CDR3 length equals 14 residues. As DNA, the CDR3 is TGTGCCAGCAGCCACCGGGACAGGGACTACGAGCAGTACTTC. This encodes CASSHRDRDYEQYF.

The rearrangement links TRBV2 to TRBJ1-2; 10 bases are a match to TRBD1. This CDR3 has 14 amino acids. Germline V lookup: CDR1 SNHLY, CDR2 FYNNEI. After removal of 4 bases from V and 3 bases from J, the junction contained 2 bases not matched to a gene. The chain's CDR3 is CASSGQGADYGYTF. CDR3 nucleotide sequence: TGTGCCAGCAGTGGACAGGGGGCTGACTATGGCTACACCTTC.

The chain couples TRBV5-4 to TRBJ2-3; D possibly corresponds to TRBD2 (5 bases). This CDR3 comprises 15 residues. V was trimmed by 4 bases and J by 0 bases, leaving 12 bases between them. Germline CDR1 and CDR2: SGHNT and YYREEE (reference sequence). The CDR3 DNA reads TGTGCCAGCAGCCAGCCCCGGACTAGCACAGATACGCAGTATTTT. Protein: CASSQPRTSTDTQYF.

The chain combines TRBV27 with TRBJ1-1, with D perhaps TRBD1 (5 bases). Germline CDR1 is MNHEY and CDR2 is SMNVEV (reference sequence). The V end was cut by 7 bases, the J end by 0 bases, with 6 bases between. The CDR3 has 12 residues. For the CDR3, the DNA is TGTGCCAGCAAGGGGCTGAACACTGAAGCTTTCTTT. Translating it yields CASKGLNTEAFF.

The V and J genes are TRBV25-1 and TRBJ1-2; TRBD1 matches 7 bases. Germline values: CDR1 MGHDK, CDR2 SYGVNS. V lost 5 bases and J lost 4; bases outside the gene matches: 4. The CDR3 extends over 13 amino acids. The CDR3 sequence: CASSQGDRYGYTF. For the CDR3, the DNA is TGTGCCAGCAGTCAGGGGGATCGCTATGGCTACACCTTC.

This clone was counted between two and nine times. This chain links TRBV6-6 with TRBJ1-1, with 7 nucleotides matching TRBD1. The J segment lost 4 bases and the V segment lost 5 bases, leaving 7 bases of the junction unmatched. Germline V gene data show CDR1 as MNHNY and CDR2 as SVGAGI (reference sequence). CDR3 length: 14 residues. CDR3 nucleotide sequence: TGTGCCAGCAGTCGCCGAGGGGACAGCACTGAAGCTTTCTTT. It yields the protein CASSRRGDSTEAFF.

This rearrangement joins TRBV5-1 to TRBJ2-6; possibly TRBD2 for D (5 bases). The CDR3 consists of 17 residues. CDR1 is SGHRS, CDR2 YFSETQ, per germline. V was pared by 1 base and J by 1 base, with 12 bases between. The CDR3 here is CASSLPTIQSGANVLTF. CDR3 coding DNA: TGCGCCAGCAGCTTGCCGACTATTCAATCTGGGGCCAACGTCCTGACTTTC. The variable domain in full, completed from reference TRBV5-1 and TRBJ2-6, reads KAGVTQTPRYLIKTRGQQVTLSCSPISGHRSVSWYQQTPGQGLQFLFEYFSETQRNKGNFPGRFSGRQFSNSRSEMNVSTLELGDSALYLCASSLPTIQSGANVLTFGAGSRLTVL.

The chain combines TRBV5-1 with TRBJ2-7; TRBD1 might be the D (5 bases). V was trimmed by 4 bases and J by 4 bases, leaving 9 bases between them. This CDR3 is 12 amino acids long. Per germline, CDR1 SGHRS and CDR2 YFSETQ. CDR3 region: CASSPDTYEQYF. The DNA for the CDR3 is TGCGCCAGCAGCCCGGACACTTACGAGCAGTACTTC.

This chain connects TRBV25-1 to TRBJ1-6; 8 bases match TRBD1. This CDR3 region has 15 residues. CDR1 and CDR2 from the germline V gene are MGHDK and SYGVNS. V lost 8 bases to trimming and J lost 6 bases; unmatched junction nucleotides: 9. The CDR3 nucleotides read TGTGCCAGCCGGTCATTGACAGGGGTTAATTCACCCCTCCACTTT. Amino acid sequence: CASRSLTGVNSPLHF.

This chain uses TRBV2 with TRBJ1-1; D is possibly TRBD1 (6 bases). In germline, CDR1 is SNHLY, CDR2 FYNNEI. The CDR3 has 15 residues. With 6 bases removed from V and 5 bases from J, the gap between germline ends came to 19 bases. The CDR3 DNA reads TGTGCCAGCAGCGCCGACTACAGGGAAAATACTGAAGCTTTCTTT. Its protein is CASSADYRENTEAFF.

V usage is TRBV5-1 and J usage is TRBJ2-2; 8 bases agree with TRBD1. Germline V gene data show CDR1 as SGHRS and CDR2 as YFSETQ. V trimming: 5 bases; J trimming: 1 base; junction bases outside the gene matches: 1. The CDR3 sequence is 14 residues long. The CDR3 here is CASRDRGNTGELFF. CDR3 bases: TGCGCCAGCAGAGACAGGGGGAACACCGGGGAGCTGTTTTTT.

This sequence joins TRBV7-3 and TRBJ2-3, with TRBD2 matching over 13 bases. V lost 5 bases to trimming and J lost 3 bases; unmatched junction nucleotides: 2. Germline V gene data show CDR1 as SGHTA and CDR2 as FQGTGA. CDR3 length equals 15 residues. In DNA form, the CDR3 reads TGTGCCAGCAGCGCGACTAGCGGGGGGACAGATACGCAGTATTTT. It specifies CASSATSGGTDTQYF.

The rearrangement uses TRBV5-4 and TRBJ2-1; a weak D match, TRBD1 (6 bases). Germline loops: CDR1 SGHNT, CDR2 YYREEE (reference sequence). Trimming took off 3 bases at V and 5 bases at J, with 12 bases between the two ends. The CDR3 consists of 14 residues. This chain's CDR3 is CASSSSGTHNEQFF. In DNA, the CDR3 is TGTGCCAGCAGCTCGTCCGGGACACACAATGAGCAGTTCTTC.

The chain carries TRBV19 and TRBJ2-5, with TRBD1 identical over 10 bases. Germline loops: CDR1 LNHDA, CDR2 SQIVND (reference sequence). The CDR3 loop spans 16 amino acids. V shed 2 bases, J shed 5 bases, and the junction held 8 bases outside the gene matches. The chain's CDR3 is CASSILGTGADETQYF. CDR3 nucleotide sequence: TGTGCCAGTAGTATACTAGGGACAGGGGCCGACGAGACCCAGTACTTC.

The chain recombines TRBV7-8 with TRBJ2-7; 10 bases agree with TRBD1. Unmatched junction bases numbered 7, after V lost 1 base and J lost 7 bases. The V gene's germline CDR1 is SGHVS and CDR2 FQNEAQ. The CDR3 length is 15 residues. CDR3 bases: TGTGCCAGCAGCTTAGTTGGGACAGGGGTACGGGAGCAGTACTTC. It specifies CASSLVGTGVREQYF.

V usage is TRBV7-9 and J usage is TRBJ2-7, with D perhaps matching TRBD2 (5 bases). The CDR3 totals 12 residues. The V end was cut by 2 bases, the J end by 5 bases, with 7 bases between. Germline CDR1 SEHNR, CDR2 FQNEAQ (reference sequence). This CDR3 reads CASSLSGNEQYF. The CDR3, as DNA: TGTGCCAGCAGCTTAAGCGGAAACGAGCAGTACTTC. Full variable domain (remainder filled in from reference TRBV7-9 and TRBJ2-7): DTGVSQNPRHKITKRGQNVTFRCDPISEHNRLYWYRQTLGQGPEFLTYFQNEAQLEKSRLLSDRFSAERPKGSFSTLEIQRTEQGDSAMYLCASSLSGNEQYFGPGTRLTVT.

The chain carries TRBV14 and TRBJ2-3, with a weak D call TRBD2 (7 bases). The V gene lost 6 bases and the J gene lost 7 bases, with 14 bases spanning the gap. This CDR3 has 13 amino acids. Germline V gives CDR1 SGHDN, CDR2 FVKESK. CDR3 in DNA: TGTGCCAGCAGTCGGGCGGGGGCCCATACGCAGTATTTT. Translation gives CASSRAGAHTQYF.

This CDR3 reads CASSEVYGGEAFF. DNA of the CDR3: TGTGCCAGCAGTGAAGTATACGGGGGTGAAGCTTTCTTT. The chain employs TRBV2 and TRBJ1-1; possibly TRBD1 for D (5 bases). Germline CDR1 is SNHLY and CDR2 is FYNNEI. The CDR3 length is 13 residues. The V and J ends lost 1 base and 7 bases respectively, with 10 bases between them.